A single sample gave rise to the 28 T cell receptor beta chains below, sequenced in a study of T cells in Graves' hyperthyroidism and ophthalmopathy (dated by TCRdb to the late 2010s). Receptor libraries were prepared by multiplex PCR. The run used an Illumina HiSeq 2000. TCR beta CDR3 regions were amplified from RNA transcripts. A first-round RT-PCR of the TCR CDR3 used the HTBI primer set with the Qiagen OneStep RT-PCR kit. Clones were called with MiXCR by TCRdb after fastp trimmed the public reads at Q25, and only in-frame beta chains were retained. Every distinct CDR3 protein forms one entry, paired with its most common genes and DNA. This sample is represented by roughly 420,000 distinct CDR3 sequences; around 14% of them were singletons. The top ten clones comprise 13% to 15% of the sample. Sequenced input: blood. The source is a woman younger than 30 with Graves' hyperthyroidism.

The V and J genes are TRBV28 and TRBJ1-1; D unresolved. V lost 5 bases and J 6 bases, leaving 10 bases between the germline ends. CDR1 and CDR2 (germline): MDHEN, SYDVKM. The CDR3 runs 12 residues. The CDR3: CASSRGVAEAFF. The CDR3, as DNA: TGTGCCAGCAGTCGCGGAGTAGCTGAAGCTTTCTTT.

This clonotype was recorded a few times. V is TRBV18 and J is TRBJ2-5; D is perhaps TRBD2 (5 bases). Germline CDR1 is KGHSH and CDR2 is LQKENI. V was clipped by 8 bases and J by 4 bases, with 14 bases between them. This CDR3 is 13 amino acids long. The CDR3 DNA is TGTGCCAGCCTACTACGGGGTGCAGAGACCCAGTACTTC. Encoded protein: CASLLRGAETQYF. Filled out from reference TRBV18 and TRBJ2-5, the complete variable domain reads NAGVMQNPRHLVRRRGQEARLRCSPMKGHSHVYWYRQLPEEGLKFMVYLQKENIIDESGMPKERFSAEFPKEGPSILRIQQVVRGDSAAYFCASLLRGAETQYFGPGTRLLVL.

The chain links TRBV24-1 to TRBJ2-7; 12 bases are a match to TRBD1. V was pared by 3 bases and J by 7 bases, with 9 bases of the junction left unmatched. Germline CDR1 reads KGHDR; CDR2 reads SFDVKD. There are 16 residues in the CDR3. DNA for the CDR3: TGTGCCACCAGTGATCCACCGGGACAGGGGGCGGGGGAGCAGTACTTC. Translating gives CATSDPPGQGAGEQYF.

The gene calls are TRBV12-3 or TRBV12-4 and TRBJ1-4, with 10 bases matching TRBD1. The CDR3 sequence is 16 residues long. The trim removed 5 bases at V and 7 bases at J, leaving 10 bases unmatched. The CDR3: CASSPLRTGGGEKLFF. The CDR3 DNA sequence: TGTGCCAGCAGTCCACTCCGGACAGGGGGTGGTGAAAAACTGTTTTTT.

A few counts support this clonotype. V and J are TRBV4-2 and TRBJ2-2; 7 bases align to TRBD1. The V and J ends lost 3 bases and 3 bases, in that order; junction bases with no gene match: 4. CDR3 length: 15 residues. Germline-derived CDR1 and CDR2 are LGHNA and YNFKEQ. For the CDR3, the DNA is TGTGCCAGCAGCCACGGGGACAGAGACACCGGGGAGCTGTTTTTT. This encodes CASSHGDRDTGELFF.

V gene TRBV25-1 combines with J gene TRBJ2-2, with D perhaps matching TRBD1 (6 bases). The CDR3 consists of 15 residues. Germline V gene lookup returns CDR1 MGHDK and CDR2 SYGVNS. The V gene lost 1 base and the J gene lost 2 bases, with 8 bases spanning the gap. The CDR3 sequence is CASSELGTNTGELFF. The CDR3 DNA reads TGTGCCAGCAGTGAATTAGGGACAAACACCGGGGAGCTGTTTTTT.

There are a few counts of this clonotype. The chain has TRBV29-1 and TRBJ2-5, with 7 nucleotides matching TRBD1. CDR3 size: 16 residues. Germline assignment: CDR1 SQVTM and CDR2 ANQGSEA. Trimming cost V 5 bases and J 1 base; bases outside gene matches: 13. DNA of the CDR3: TGCAGCGTTACGAATCAGTTTCGGACAGGCCAAGAGACCCAGTACTTC. Encoded protein: CSVTNQFRTGQETQYF. The complete variable domain, with remaining parts taken from reference TRBV29-1 and TRBJ2-5, reads SAVISQKPSRDICQRGTSLTIQCQVDSQVTMMFWYRQQPGQSLTLIATANQGSEATYESGFVIDKFPISRPNLTFSTLTVSNMSPEDSSIYLCSVTNQFRTGQETQYFGPGTRLLVL.

This sequence joins TRBV6-2 or TRBV6-3 and TRBJ2-1; 8 bases agree with TRBD1. Per the germline V gene, CDR1 is MNHEY and CDR2 is SVGEGT. The CDR3 has 15 residues. V dropped 7 bases and J dropped 6; count of bases not matched to a gene: 11. The CDR3 DNA sequence: TGTGCCAGCAATAGACGGACAGGGCCAGGCAATGAGCAGTTCTTC. Its translation: CASNRRTGPGNEQFF.

This clonotype showed up just a few times. This chain's CDR3 is CASSPYNEQYF. As DNA, the CDR3 is TGTGCCAGCAGCCCATATAACGAGCAGTACTTC. The chain has TRBV7-9 and TRBJ2-7, with D unresolved. Trimming pared 5 bases from V and 5 bases from J, leaving 7 bases between. This CDR3 is built from 11 residues. The germline CDR1 and CDR2 sequences are SEHNR and FQNEAQ (reference sequence). The entire variable domain, with the rest obtained from reference TRBV7-9 and TRBJ2-7, is as follows: DTGVSQNPRHKITKRGQNVTFRCDPISEHNRLYWYRQTLGQGPEFLTYFQNEAQLEKSRLLSDRFSAERPKGSFSTLEIQRTEQGDSAMYLCASSPYNEQYFGPGTRLTVT.

Only a few counts were recorded for this clonotype. V is TRBV6-2 or TRBV6-3 and J is TRBJ1-5; no clear D. Germline V CDR1 and CDR2: MNHEY, SVGEGT. This CDR3 spans 14 amino acids. Deletions cut 5 bases from V and 2 bases from J, with 10 bases between. As DNA, the CDR3 is TGTGCCAGCAGTCCTCGGATGGGCAATCAGCCCCAGCATTTT. Its translation: CASSPRMGNQPQHF.

This clonotype appeared many times. This chain joins TRBV7-2 and TRBJ2-5; perhaps D is TRBD1 or TRBD2 (5 bases each). V shed 3 bases and J shed 3 bases, with 17 bases lying between them. The germline V gene encodes CDR1 SGHTA and CDR2 FQGNSA. CDR3 length equals 16 residues. This CDR3 reads CASSLGVDLLKETQYF. For the CDR3, the DNA is TGTGCCAGCAGCTTGGGGGTTGACCTTCTCAAAGAGACCCAGTACTTC.

This clonotype was seen at least ten times. The gene calls are TRBV2 and TRBJ1-6; 7 bases match TRBD1. CDR1 is SNHLY and CDR2 is FYNNEI in the germline V gene. The CDR3 spans 17 residues. With 4 bases clipped from V and 5 bases from J, the junction kept 11 bases outside the gene matches. CDR3 protein: CASSATPGGDDNSPLHF. DNA for the CDR3: TGTGCCAGCAGTGCCACCCCAGGGGGGGACGATAATTCACCCCTCCACTTT.

The V call is TRBV4-1, the J call TRBJ2-1, with TRBD2 matching 13 bases. CDR1 and CDR2 from the germline V gene are MGHRA and YSYEKL. The CDR3 totals 17 residues. V was clipped by 2 bases and J by 7 bases; unmatched bases: 8. CDR3 bases: TGCGCCAGCAGCCAAAGAAGTTCGGGACTAGCGGGAAATGAGCAGTTCTTC. This translates into CASSQRSSGLAGNEQFF.

V usage is TRBV2 and J usage is TRBJ2-2, with TRBD2 as a possible D gene (6 bases). Trimming removed 6 bases at V and 6 bases at J, with 11 bases between. The CDR3 spans 13 residues. Germline V gene lookup returns CDR1 SNHLY and CDR2 FYNNEI. The CDR3 DNA reads TGTGCCAGCAGGAAGACTAGTTCCGGGGAGCTGTTTTTT. Encoded protein: CASRKTSSGELFF. Supplemented by reference TRBV2 and TRBJ2-2, the full variable domain reads EPEVTQTPSHQVTQMGQEVILRCVPISNHLYFYWYRQILGQKVEFLVSFYNNEISEKSEIFDDQFSVERPDGSNFTLKIRSTKLEDSAMYFCASRKTSSGELFFGEGSRLTVL.

The chain recombines TRBV19 with TRBJ1-1, with 7 positions matching TRBD1. Germline V CDR1 and CDR2: LNHDA, SQIVND (reference sequence). The CDR3 runs 11 residues. The chain's CDR3 is CAATGRTEAFF. The CDR3 bases are TGTGCTGCGACAGGGAGGACTGAAGCTTTCTTT.

This clonotype appeared a few times. The V call is TRBV7-2, the J call TRBJ1-5; 8 bases agree with TRBD1. V lost 4 bases and J lost 7; bases outside the gene matches: 9. This CDR3 contains 15 residues. The germline gives CDR1 SGHTA, CDR2 FQGNSA. The CDR3 here is CASSSWTGQGQPQHF. Here the CDR3 DNA reads TGTGCCAGCAGCTCGTGGACAGGGCAAGGACAGCCCCAGCATTTT.

This clonotype was counted ten times or more. The V and J genes are TRBV7-9 and TRBJ2-5, with TRBD1 matching 8 bases. V shed 5 bases and J 4 bases; nucleotides not matched to a gene: 9. This CDR3 has 15 amino acids. Looked up from germline, CDR1 is SEHNR and CDR2 is FQNEAQ (reference sequence). This CDR3 is CASSRWTGRGETQYF. In DNA form, the CDR3 reads TGTGCCAGCAGCAGATGGACAGGGCGCGGAGAGACCCAGTACTTC.

This clonotype has just a few counts. This chain uses TRBV20-1 with TRBJ2-7; perhaps TRBD1 as D (5 bases). The CDR3 is 13 amino acids. Per germline, CDR1 DFQATT and CDR2 SNEGSKA (reference sequence). V was shortened by 3 bases and J by 3 bases, with 12 bases between the two germline ends. CDR3 DNA sequence: TGCAGTGCTAGGGTCAGGGTAAACTACGAGCAGTACTTC. This codes for CSARVRVNYEQYF.

CDR3 protein: CASSFRLRGKVGYGYTF. CDR3 nucleotide sequence: TGTGCCAGCAGTTTCCGCTTGCGGGGGAAGGTGGGCTATGGCTACACCTTC. The chain couples TRBV28 to TRBJ1-2; D is perhaps TRBD1 (5 bases). The CDR3 length is 17 residues. Germline V CDR1 and CDR2: MDHEN, SYDVKM. Deletions cut 3 bases from V and 4 bases from J, with 21 bases between.

This clonotype was observed a few times. The chain combines TRBV19 with TRBJ1-1; TRBD1 aligns across 7 bases. The CDR3 length is 14 residues. The V gene's germline CDR1 is LNHDA and CDR2 SQIVND (reference sequence). Trimming removed 7 bases from V and 0 bases from J; junction bases left unmatched: 5. The CDR3 reads CASKRTGMNTEAFF. The DNA for the CDR3 is TGTGCCAGTAAACGGACAGGTATGAACACTGAAGCTTTCTTT.

This chain uses TRBV28 with TRBJ2-3; a possible D gene is TRBD2 (5 bases). CDR1 is MDHEN, CDR2 SYDVKM, per germline. V dropped 8 bases and J dropped 3 bases, with 21 bases sitting between them. The CDR3 has 16 amino acids. CDR3 sequence (DNA): TGTGCCAGCTCATCTATTACGGGGTTGGGGACAGATACGCAGTATTTT. This gives the protein CASSSITGLGTDTQYF.

This clonotype was picked up many times. The chain links TRBV11-2 to TRBJ2-7; D might be TRBD2 (6 bases). The V and J ends lost 1 base and 3 bases respectively, with 16 bases between them. In germline, CDR1 is SGHAT, CDR2 FQNNGV. The CDR3 runs 16 residues. The CDR3 DNA reads TGTGCCAGCAGCTTAGTAGGTGGGACTGCCTTCTACGAGCAGTACTTC. Translated: CASSLVGGTAFYEQYF.

This clonotype was picked up many times. The genes are TRBV7-3 and TRBJ1-6; the D gene is possibly TRBD1 (5 bases). V lost 4 bases and J lost 4, with 11 bases in between. Germline assignment: CDR1 SGHTA and CDR2 FQGTGA. This CDR3 region has 15 residues. In nucleotides, the CDR3 is TGTGCCAGCAGCTCCACGGGGGGGTATAATTCACCCCTCCACTTT. Its translation: CASSSTGGYNSPLHF.

A few counts support this clonotype. The chain combines TRBV29-1 with TRBJ2-5; D is possibly TRBD1 or TRBD2 (5 bases each). CDR1 and CDR2 from the germline V gene are SQVTM and ANQGSEA. The length of the CDR3 is 14 residues. The germline V and J ends were trimmed by 7 bases and 2 bases, with 17 bases remaining between them. For the CDR3, the DNA is TGCAGCGCTGGGGACGGCCACTCGCAAGAGACCCAGTACTTC. It specifies CSAGDGHSQETQYF.

V usage is TRBV18 and J usage is TRBJ2-7; D is unresolved. Germline V lookup: CDR1 KGHSH, CDR2 LQKENI. The CDR3 runs to 17 residues. The V end lost 6 bases, the J end lost 0 bases, and 21 bases lay between the germline ends. CDR3: CASSPLPPLSSSYEQYF. In DNA, the CDR3 is TGTGCCAGCTCTCCTTTGCCCCCGTTATCAAGCTCCTACGAGCAGTACTTC. The full variable domain, with the rest looked up from reference TRBV18 and TRBJ2-7, is NAGVMQNPRHLVRRRGQEARLRCSPMKGHSHVYWYRQLPEEGLKFMVYLQKENIIDESGMPKERFSAEFPKEGPSILRIQQVVRGDSAAYFCASSPLPPLSSSYEQYFGPGTRLTVT.

This clonotype was found many times. The rearrangement links TRBV10-3 to TRBJ2-7, with 9 bases matching TRBD1. The CDR3 sequence is 15 residues long. The germline CDR1 and CDR2 sequences are ENHRY and SYGVKD. V trimming: 4 bases; J trimming: 6 bases; junction bases outside the gene matches: 10. The CDR3 DNA reads TGTGCCATCAGTGGCCCGGGACAGGGAACCCCCGAGCAGTACTTC. Protein: CAISGPGQGTPEQYF.

The chain has TRBV14 and TRBJ2-1; D is perhaps TRBD2 (6 bases). Per the germline V gene, CDR1 is SGHDN and CDR2 is FVKESK. The CDR3 totals 15 residues. V lost 3 bases to trimming and J lost 6 bases, with 15 bases between them. The CDR3 region is CASSHVNGGGNEQFF. For the CDR3, the DNA is TGTGCCAGCAGCCATGTCAATGGGGGAGGCAATGAGCAGTTCTTC.

This clonotype was observed many times. This CDR3 is CASSRARTGRTTEAFF. The CDR3 DNA sequence: TGTGCCAGCAGTAGAGCCCGGACAGGAAGGACAACTGAAGCTTTCTTT. The chain joins TRBV11-1 to TRBJ1-1; 7 bases match TRBD1. With V trimmed by 6 bases and J by 5 bases, 15 bases remained unmatched. CDR1 is SGHAT, CDR2 FQDESV, per germline (reference sequence). CDR3 length: 16 amino acids.